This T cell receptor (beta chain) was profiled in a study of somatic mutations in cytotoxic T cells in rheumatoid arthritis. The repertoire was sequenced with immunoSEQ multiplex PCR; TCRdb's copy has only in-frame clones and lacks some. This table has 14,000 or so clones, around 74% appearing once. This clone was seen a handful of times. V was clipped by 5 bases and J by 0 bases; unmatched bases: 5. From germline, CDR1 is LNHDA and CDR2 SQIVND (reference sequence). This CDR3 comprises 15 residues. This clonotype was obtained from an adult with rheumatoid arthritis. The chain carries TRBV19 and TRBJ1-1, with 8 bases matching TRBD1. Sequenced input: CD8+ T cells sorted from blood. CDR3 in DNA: TGTGCCAGTAGTCCTGACAGGGGTATGAACACTGAAGCTTTCTTT. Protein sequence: CASSPDRGMNTEAFF.